These 20 T cell receptor beta chains came from one sample sequenced in a study of cytomegalovirus exposure and HLA in healthy donors. PCR employed 60 Vbeta and 13 Jbeta primers. Repertoires were generated with immunoSEQ multiplex PCR, while TCRdb's copy carries only in-frame clones and drops some. The sample gives about 140,000 clones, about 61% of which show up once; around 1.8% is in the top ten. The sequenced material came from PBMCs. The receptors shown here come from a male donor in good health and CMV-seronegative.

This sequence joins TRBV19 and TRBJ1-4; TRBD1 might be the D (5 bases). The CDR3 spans 16 residues. Germline CDR1 LNHDA, CDR2 SQIVND (reference sequence). Trimming took off 6 bases at V and 0 bases at J, with 14 bases between the two ends. CDR3 sequence (DNA): TGTGCCAGTAGGACCCGGGGGGGGGCAACTAATGAAAAACTGTTTTTT. Translation gives CASRTRGGATNEKLFF. The full variable domain, with the rest looked up from reference TRBV19 and TRBJ1-4, is DGGITQSPKYLFRKEGQNVTLSCEQNLNHDAMYWYRQDPGQGLRLIYYSQIVNDFQKGDIAEGYSVSREKKESFPLTVTSAQKNPTAFYLCASRTRGGATNEKLFFGSGTQLSVL.

This CDR3 is CAISESIVPRGVETQYF. The CDR3 DNA reads as TGTGCCATCAGTGAGTCGATCGTCCCCAGGGGCGTAGAGACCCAGTACTTC. This chain links TRBV10-3 with TRBJ2-5; a possible D gene is TRBD1 (6 bases). The CDR3 is made up of 17 amino acids. Trimming took off 0 bases at V and 4 bases at J, with 18 bases between the two ends. Germline CDR1 reads ENHRY; CDR2 reads SYGVKD.

This clone was found a few times. The chain couples TRBV28 to TRBJ2-3, with 8 positions matching TRBD2. V lost 4 bases, J lost 2 bases, and 14 bases stayed unmatched. This CDR3 is built from 18 residues. Germline V gene data show CDR1 as MDHEN and CDR2 as SYDVKM. CDR3 residues: CASSSSGYGRLNTDTQYF. DNA of the CDR3: TGTGCCAGCAGTTCTAGCGGGTACGGGCGTCTAAACACAGATACGCAGTATTTT.

V and J are TRBV6-5 and TRBJ2-1; tentative D call: TRBD1 (6 bases). CDR1 MNHEY and CDR2 SVGAGI come from the germline V gene. V was cut by 6 bases and J by 8 bases, with 14 bases left in between. The CDR3 loop spans 13 amino acids. The DNA of the CDR3 is TGTGCCAGCAGAAGTACACAGGGATATGAGCAGTTCTTC. This codes for CASRSTQGYEQFF.

The V gene is TRBV9, the J gene TRBJ2-3; 7 bases are shared with TRBD2. There are 15 residues in the CDR3. The germline CDR1 and CDR2 sequences are SGDLS and YYNGEE. V shed 2 bases, J shed 2 bases, and the junction held 5 bases outside the gene matches. CDR3 sequence (DNA): TGTGCCAGCAGCGTCTATAGCGGGCCCACAGATACGCAGTATTTT. Protein product: CASSVYSGPTDTQYF.

CDR3: CASSSLDRALNTGELFF. The CDR3 bases are TGTGCCAGCAGCTCACTGGACAGGGCGCTGAACACCGGGGAGCTGTTTTTT. The V call is TRBV7-9, the J call TRBJ2-2; TRBD1 aligns across 8 bases. V dropped 4 bases and J dropped 1; count of bases not matched to a gene: 8. CDR3 size: 17 residues. Germline V gene sequence: CDR1 SEHNR, CDR2 FQNEAQ (reference sequence).

This clone was seen a few times. The V call is TRBV6-5, the J call TRBJ1-1; D possibly corresponds to TRBD1 (5 bases). The CDR3 is 15 residues long. Germline V gene data show CDR1 as MNHEY and CDR2 as SVGAGI. Trimming left V 0 bases short and J 1 base short, with 9 bases between. CDR3 DNA sequence: TGTGCCAGCAGTTACTCGGGGCTGGCGAACACTGAAGCTTTCTTT. Translated, it gives CASSYSGLANTEAFF.

V is TRBV9 and J is TRBJ2-5; the match to TRBD2 covers 9 bases. The J segment lost 5 bases and the V segment lost 0 bases, leaving 5 bases of the junction unmatched. The CDR3 contains 15 residues. CDR1 SGDLS and CDR2 YYNGEE come from the germline V gene. Here the CDR3 reads CASSVVGTSYETQYF. CDR3 sequence (DNA): TGTGCCAGCAGCGTAGTTGGGACTAGCTACGAGACCCAGTACTTC.

In its sample, this clone was seen a few times. The V gene is TRBV5-1, the J gene TRBJ2-1; TRBD1 might be the D (5 bases). Germline values: CDR1 SGHRS, CDR2 YFSETQ. The CDR3 sequence is 16 residues long. The V end was cut by 0 bases, the J end by 0 bases, with 10 bases between. The CDR3 nucleotides are TGCGCCAGCAGCTTGGCCGACAGAAGCTCCTACAATGAGCAGTTCTTC. Its protein is CASSLADRSSYNEQFF. Full variable domain (remainder filled in from reference TRBV5-1 and TRBJ2-1): KAGVTQTPRYLIKTRGQQVTLSCSPISGHRSVSWYQQTPGQGLQFLFEYFSETQRNKGNFPGRFSGRQFSNSRSEMNVSTLELGDSALYLCASSLADRSSYNEQFFGPGTRLTVL.

The V and J genes are TRBV6-6 and TRBJ2-7, with TRBD2 identical over 7 bases. This CDR3 region has 14 residues. V shed 6 bases and J 2 bases; nucleotides not matched to a gene: 7. From germline, CDR1 is MNHNY and CDR2 SVGAGI (reference sequence). Here the CDR3 reads CASRLSGEAYEQYF. CDR3 nucleotide sequence: TGTGCCAGCAGACTGAGCGGGGAGGCCTACGAGCAGTACTTC.

CDR3 DNA sequence: TGCGCCAGCAGTGGGACTAGCGCGGGAGATACGCAGTATTTT. Its protein is CASSGTSAGDTQYF. The chain couples TRBV5-1 to TRBJ2-3, with 10 bases that match TRBD2. V lost 5 bases to trimming and J lost 5 bases; unmatched junction nucleotides: 5. Germline V CDR1 and CDR2: SGHRS, YFSETQ. The length of the CDR3 is 14 residues.

The chain links TRBV14 to TRBJ2-2; D may be TRBD1 (6 bases). With 4 bases removed from V and 5 bases from J, the gap between germline ends came to 11 bases. The CDR3 has 14 residues. Germline V lookup: CDR1 SGHDN, CDR2 FVKESK. The CDR3 bases are TGTGCCAGCAGCCCAGGGGTAGGGACCGGGGAGCTGTTTTTT. This codes for CASSPGVGTGELFF.

The rearrangement uses TRBV19 and TRBJ1-2; D remains ambiguous. CDR3 length: 16 residues. Germline V gives CDR1 LNHDA, CDR2 SQIVND (reference sequence). V was trimmed by 3 bases and J by 7 bases, leaving 21 bases between them. In DNA form, the CDR3 reads TGTGCCAGTAGTATTGGCGGGTTTGAGGTATTGAGTGGCTACACCTTC. Translating it yields CASSIGGFEVLSGYTF. Variable domain in full (rest from reference TRBV19 and TRBJ1-2): DGGITQSPKYLFRKEGQNVTLSCEQNLNHDAMYWYRQDPGQGLRLIYYSQIVNDFQKGDIAEGYSVSREKKESFPLTVTSAQKNPTAFYLCASSIGGFEVLSGYTFGSGTRLTVV.

The chain recombines TRBV6-5 with TRBJ1-1; the D is unclear. The CDR3 consists of 15 residues. Germline loops: CDR1 MNHEY, CDR2 SVGAGI. The V and J ends lost 0 bases and 4 bases respectively, with 12 bases between them. The CDR3 nucleotides are TGTGCCAGCAGTTACTCCCCGGGTTTGGGCACTGAAGCTTTCTTT. Encoded protein: CASSYSPGLGTEAFF.

This chain connects TRBV5-6 to TRBJ1-1; a possible D gene is TRBD1 (5 bases). Germline values: CDR1 SGHDT, CDR2 YYEEEE. The germline V and J ends were trimmed by 4 bases and 8 bases, with 12 bases remaining between them. The length of the CDR3 is 12 residues. CDR3 DNA sequence: TGTGCCAGCAGCCCCGGGGGGAGGGAAGCTTTCTTT. Encoded protein: CASSPGGREAFF.

J is TRBJ2-6 and V is TRBV30; TRBD1 matches at 7 bases. After removal of 5 bases from V and 0 bases from J, the junction contained 7 bases not matched to a gene. This CDR3 is 16 amino acids long. Germline assignment: CDR1 GTSNPN and CDR2 SVGIG (reference sequence). This CDR3 reads CAWSRDSYSGANVLTF. CDR3 coding DNA: TGTGCCTGGTCCCGGGACAGTTACTCTGGGGCCAACGTCCTGACTTTC.

The chain has TRBV13 and TRBJ1-4; weak D call: TRBD1 (5 bases). CDR1 is PRHDT and CDR2 is FYEKMQ in the germline V gene (reference sequence). The CDR3 is made up of 15 amino acids. V shed 5 bases and J shed 5 bases, with 15 bases lying between them. The CDR3 region is CASSNQGEKNEKLFF. DNA for the CDR3: TGTGCCAGCAGCAATCAGGGTGAAAAGAATGAAAAACTGTTTTTT.

The chain uses TRBV9 and TRBJ1-2; 9 positions agree with TRBD1. Germline V gene data show CDR1 as SGDLS and CDR2 as YYNGEE. Germline trimming cut 3 bases from V and 6 bases from J; bases unmatched to any gene: 9. The CDR3 is 15 amino acids. The DNA for the CDR3 is TGTGCCAGCAGCGCCAATTCTAGGACAGGGGATGGCTACACCTTC. Translating gives CASSANSRTGDGYTF.

The J gene is TRBJ1-1, the V gene TRBV30; 8 nucleotides agree with TRBD1. The V gene's germline CDR1 is GTSNPN and CDR2 SVGIG (reference sequence). The CDR3 is 12 residues long. The V and J ends lost 2 bases and 11 bases, in that order; junction bases with no gene match: 7. The DNA for the CDR3 is TGTGCCTGGAGTAGAGACAGGGGCGACGCTTTCTTT. Amino acid sequence: CAWSRDRGDAFF.

The chain links TRBV6-5 to TRBJ2-7; 11 positions agree with TRBD1. Germline V CDR1 and CDR2: MNHEY, SVGAGI. After removal of 6 bases from V and 2 bases from J, the junction contained 0 bases not matched to a gene. This CDR3 region has 13 residues. The CDR3 DNA follows: TGTGCCAGCAGGGGACAGGGGGCCTACGAGCAGTACTTC. This codes for CASRGQGAYEQYF.